This is a list of T cell receptor beta chains from one sample in a study of CD8 T cells in Susac syndrome. TCRdb itself ran the immunoSEQ multiplex PCR reads through MiXCR, one entry per CDR3 protein. The data hold about 200,000 distinct CDR3 sequences, with roughly 96% observed a single time. The sequenced sample consisted of CD4+ T cells from PBMCs. These receptors were obtained from a human donor in good health. Each CDR3 is given with its conserved first and last residue. The order of the fields is clone size, D gene, CDR3 length, J gene, V gene, CDR3 protein, CDR3 DNA. The D gene is left open where the match is weak. The size field is filled for only some rows; it gives once, few, many or a size class.

NA	TRBD1	18	TRBJ2-7	TRBV9	CASSPRGQSSSDSYEQYF	TGTGCCAGCAGCCCCCGGGGACAGTCAAGTTCCGACTCCTACGAGCAGTACTTC
NA	NA	13	TRBJ2-5	TRBV4-2	CASSQEREETQYF	TGTGCCAGCAGCCAAGAGAGGGAAGAGACCCAGTACTTC
NA	NA	13	TRBJ1-1	TRBV29-1	CSVAPQGATEAFF	TGCAGCGTTGCCCCTCAGGGTGCCACTGAAGCTTTCTTT
NA	NA	15	TRBJ2-3	TRBV9	CASSVAGGNTDTQYF	TGTGCCAGCAGCGTAGCTGGGGGGAACACAGATACGCAGTATTTT
once	NA	13	TRBJ1-1	TRBV15	CATSRSRNTEAFF	TGTGCCACCAGCAGATCAAGGAACACTGAAGCTTTCTTT
NA	TRBD1	13	TRBJ1-2	TRBV30	CAWSEGAHYGYTF	TGTGCCTGGAGTGAGGGGGCCCACTATGGCTACACCTTC
NA	TRBD2	18	TRBJ2-6	TRBV15	CATRTNPGGETGANVLTF	TGTGCCACCAGAACTAACCCCGGGGGGGAAACTGGGGCCAACGTCCTGACTTTC
NA	NA	14	TRBJ2-2	TRBV12-3/TRBV12-4	CASSFQRNTGELFF	TGTGCCAGCAGTTTCCAGCGGAACACCGGGGAGCTGTTTTTT
NA	NA	15	TRBJ2-6	TRBV7-2	CASSQRNSGANVLTF	TGTGCCAGCAGCCAGCGAAACTCTGGGGCCAACGTCCTGACTTTC
NA	NA	14	TRBJ2-1	TRBV9	CASGAGTGYNEQFF	TGTGCCAGCGGCGCGGGGACCGGTTACAATGAGCAGTTCTTC
NA	TRBD1	14	TRBJ2-7	TRBV28	CASSFPDRAYEQYF	TGTGCCAGCAGTTTCCCCGACAGGGCCTACGAGCAGTACTTC
NA	NA	16	TRBJ1-2	TRBV27	CASSLFWTQANYGYTF	TGTGCCAGCAGTTTGTTTTGGACGCAAGCTAACTATGGCTACACCTTC
NA	NA	13	TRBJ1-1	TRBV9	CASSVGGVAEAFF	TGTGCCAGCAGCGTAGGAGGGGTCGCTGAAGCTTTCTTT
NA	NA	13	TRBJ2-1	TRBV29-1	CSGRPSPYNEQFF	TGCAGCGGCCGACCCTCCCCCTACAATGAGCAGTTCTTC
NA	TRBD1	14	TRBJ2-7	TRBV4-3	CASSQAPSDRRKYF	TGCGCCAGCAGCCAAGCTCCTTCGGACAGGCGGAAGTACTTC
NA	NA	11	TRBJ2-3	TRBV29-1	CSVHEADTQYF	TGCAGCGTGCACGAGGCAGATACGCAGTATTTT
NA	NA	15	TRBJ2-3	TRBV6-5	CASRLQGGRADTQYF	TGTGCCAGCAGACTCCAGGGGGGCAGGGCAGATACGCAGTATTTT
NA	TRBD2	14	TRBJ2-5	TRBV3-1	CASSHGRVQGTQYF	TGTGCCAGCAGCCACGGGAGGGTCCAGGGGACCCAGTACTTC
NA	TRBD2	14	TRBJ2-1	TRBV7-3	CASSWTSGSYEQFF	TGTGCCAGCTCCTGGACTAGCGGGAGCTATGAGCAGTTCTTC
NA	NA	15	TRBJ2-3	TRBV3-1	CASSRMFQPTDTQYF	TGTGCCAGCAGTCGGATGTTCCAGCCCACAGATACGCAGTATTTT
NA	TRBD2	15	TRBJ2-1	TRBV4-1	CASSQGSGGSNEQFF	TGCGCCAGCAGCCAAGGCAGCGGGGGGTCCAATGAGCAGTTCTTC
NA	TRBD2	15	TRBJ2-7	TRBV20-1	CSALGRDPAGYEQYF	TGCAGTGCCCTGGGGAGGGACCCCGCGGGGTACGAGCAGTACTTC
once	NA	14	TRBJ2-1	TRBV7-3	CASSLGQIDNEQFF	TGTGCCAGCAGCCTAGGACAGATCGACAATGAGCAGTTCTTC
NA	TRBD1	17	TRBJ2-3	TRBV24-1	CATSDFGQGAGRDTQYF	TGTGCCACCAGTGATTTCGGACAGGGCGCAGGGAGAGATACGCAGTATTTT
NA	NA	15	TRBJ2-5	TRBV20-1	CSARGDPGLQETQYF	TGCAGTGCTAGAGGGGACCCGGGACTCCAAGAGACCCAGTACTTC
NA	NA	12	TRBJ2-7	TRBV11-2	CASSTDRYEQYF	TGTGCCAGCAGCACTGACCGGTACGAGCAGTACTTC
NA	NA	13	TRBJ1-5	TRBV5-1	CASSSSGNQPQHF	TGCGCCAGCAGTTCGTCGGGGAATCAGCCCCAGCATTTT
NA	TRBD1	16	TRBJ1-6	TRBV4-3	CASSQDTGGDNSPLHF	TGCGCCAGCAGCCAAGATACAGGGGGGGATAATTCACCCCTCCACTTT
NA	NA	14	TRBJ2-3	TRBV14	CASSPRWGQDTQYF	TGTGCCAGCAGCCCTCGGTGGGGTCAAGATACGCAGTATTTT
NA	NA	14	TRBJ2-3	TRBV20-1	CSARAAEVTDTQYF	TGCAGTGCTAGAGCAGCGGAGGTCACAGATACGCAGTATTTT
NA	NA	14	TRBJ2-5	TRBV7-7	CASSSLGRSETQYF	TGTGCCAGCAGCTCGTTGGGAAGGTCGGAGACCCAGTACTTC
NA	NA	11	TRBJ2-1	TRBV29-1	CSVSQYNEQFF	TGCAGCGTTTCCCAGTACAATGAGCAGTTCTTC
NA	NA	11	TRBJ2-7	TRBV12-3/TRBV12-4	CASRSQGEQYF	TGTGCCAGCCGCTCCCAGGGCGAGCAGTACTTC
NA	NA	16	TRBJ2-3	TRBV9	CASSPRTGRATDTQYF	TGTGCCAGCAGCCCCCGGACAGGGAGGGCCACAGATACGCAGTATTTT
NA	TRBD2	15	TRBJ2-7	TRBV20-1	CSALPRLAGGYEQYF	TGCAGTGCGCTACCCCGACTAGCGGGGGGCTACGAGCAGTACTTC
NA	TRBD2	15	TRBJ2-3	TRBV5-1	CASSDGAGISDTQYF	TGCGCCAGCAGTGACGGAGCGGGAATATCAGATACGCAGTATTTT
NA	NA	12	TRBJ2-3	TRBV10-3	CAISSATDTQYF	TGTGCCATCAGTTCGGCGACAGATACGCAGTATTTT
NA	NA	14	TRBJ2-3	TRBV24-1	CATSDPLIVDTQYF	TGTGCCACCAGTGATCCCTTAATAGTGGATACGCAGTATTTT
NA	TRBD1	18	TRBJ2-6	TRBV4-3	CASSQAGTGFFGANVLTF	TGCGCCAGCAGCCAAGCCGGGACAGGGTTCTTTGGGGCCAACGTCCTGACTTTC
NA	NA	16	TRBJ2-1	TRBV9	CASSVLGGLAYNEQFF	TGTGCCAGCAGCGTTCTCGGCGGGCTAGCCTACAATGAGCAGTTCTTC
NA	NA	13	TRBJ2-7	TRBV4-1	CASSPSTSLSKYF	TGCGCCAGCAGCCCTTCGACCAGTCTATCAAAGTACTTC
NA	NA	13	TRBJ2-5	TRBV20-1	CSARGVVGETQYF	TGCAGTGCTAGAGGAGTTGTTGGAGAGACCCAGTACTTC
NA	NA	12	TRBJ1-2	TRBV21-1	CASSMGPYGYTF	TGTGCCAGCAGCATGGGGCCCTATGGCTACACCTTC
NA	TRBD2	13	TRBJ2-5	TRBV20-1	CSAYGLAGETQYF	TGCAGTGCCTACGGACTAGCGGGAGAGACCCAGTACTTC
NA	NA	14	TRBJ2-1	TRBV2	CASSLTKYSNEQFF	TGTGCCAGCAGCCTTACGAAATACAGCAATGAGCAGTTCTTC
NA	TRBD1	15	TRBJ1-6	TRBV9	CASSVLGQENSPLHF	TGTGCCAGCAGTGTCCTAGGACAGGAGAATTCACCCCTCCACTTT
NA	NA	14	TRBJ2-7	TRBV27	CASSLTRQSYEQYF	TGTGCCAGCAGTTTAACGCGGCAGTCCTACGAGCAGTACTTC
NA	TRBD2	17	TRBJ2-5	TRBV7-2	CASSFQASTSGGETQYF	TGTGCCAGCAGCTTCCAAGCCTCGACTAGCGGGGGAGAGACCCAGTACTTC
NA	NA	18	TRBJ2-6	TRBV5-6	CASSLSPGHPSGANVLTF	TGTGCCAGCAGCTTATCGCCGGGACACCCTTCTGGGGCCAACGTCCTGACTTTC
NA	TRBD2	16	TRBJ2-1	TRBV27	CASTTGLAGGLRGQFF	TGTGCCAGCACCACAGGACTAGCGGGAGGCCTGCGCGGGCAGTTCTTC
NA	NA	15	TRBJ2-5	TRBV7-2	CASSLDVAAGETQYF	TGTGCCAGCAGCTTAGATGTAGCGGCGGGGGAGACCCAGTACTTC
NA	NA	15	TRBJ2-1	TRBV27	CASSNHASAYNEQFF	TGTGCCAGCAGTAACCATGCTAGCGCCTACAATGAGCAGTTCTTC
NA	TRBD1	12	TRBJ2-4	TRBV20-1	CSALGQKNIQYF	TGCAGTGCTCTGGGACAGAAAAACATTCAGTACTTC